A single T cell receptor (beta chain) is shown here with its context. Its antigen is unknown. The sample belongs to a study of vaccination effects on CD4 cells after COVID-19. The length of the CDR3 is 12 residues. CDR1 is LNHDA and CDR2 is SQIVND in the germline V gene (reference sequence). The ends lost 6 bases at V and 5 bases at J; junction bases unmatched: 1. General study results and limits: By a late point after vaccination, infection- and vaccine-induced clones had shrunk markedly through clonal contraction.

Cells that had been cultured for 10 days were the source of isolated CD4+ T cells. Infection with SARS-CoV-2 occurred in the person between March and December 2020, and PCR confirmed it. The method was immunoSEQ multiplex PCR; TCRdb's version includes in-frame clones alone and lacks a portion of them. Of 50,000 to 70,000 clones in the sample, 55% to 75% were seen once. The origin of this receptor is a human donor who had a prior SARS-CoV-2 infection. The gene calls are TRBV19 and TRBJ2-5, with TRBD1 identical over 9 bases. The sequencing here drew on CD4+ T cells from PBMCs cultured without peptide, taken before COVID-19 vaccination. In nucleotides, the CDR3 is TGTGCCAGTAGCGACAGGGGGGAGACCCAGTACTTC. Amino acid sequence: CASSDRGETQYF.